Each of the 24 T cell receptor beta chains below was sequenced from the same sample in a study of Ad26.COV2.S vaccination and SARS-CoV-2 variants. TCRdb's copy holds only in-frame clones and misses some; the assay was immunoSEQ multiplex PCR. The sample holds hundreds of thousands of clones, around 87% seen once. The sample's treatment: about 20 received Ad26.COV2.S at low or high dose, single or two shots; about 5 received placebo; per-sample allocation not given. Sampling took place 63 days after the first vaccine or placebo injection. This material consisted of peripheral blood, taken in a trial of Ad26.COV2.S vaccine versus placebo. These receptors came from a person between 18 and 60 years old who received the Ad26.COV2.S COVID-19 vaccine or a placebo.

This chain uses TRBV2 with TRBJ1-2; 10 bases map to TRBD1. CDR1 and CDR2 (germline): SNHLY, FYNNEI. J was trimmed by 4 bases and V by 0 bases; bases with no gene match: 11. The CDR3 consists of 18 residues. CDR3 coding DNA: TGTGCCAGCAGTGAAGCGATCCCCGGCGGGACAGGGGTCTATGGCTACACCTTC. It yields the protein CASSEAIPGGTGVYGYTF.

The chain combines TRBV5-1 with TRBJ2-7; TRBD1 agrees at 10 bases. The CDR3 loop spans 13 amino acids. Germline values: CDR1 SGHRS, CDR2 YFSETQ. J was trimmed by 6 bases and V by 3 bases; bases with no gene match: 3. The CDR3 sequence is CASSSDRGREQYF. The DNA of the CDR3 is TGCGCCAGCAGCTCTGACAGGGGGCGCGAGCAGTACTTC.

This clone was detected a few times. This chain joins TRBV12-3 or TRBV12-4 and TRBJ1-1; no clear D gene. The ends were cut back, 7 bases at V and 3 bases at J, with 6 bases in the middle. This CDR3 has 11 amino acids. CDR3 in DNA: TGTGCCAGCAAAGCTCACACTGAAGCTTTCTTT. Protein: CASKAHTEAFF.

The chain links TRBV3-1 (or the pseudogene TRBV3-2) to TRBJ1-2, with 9 bases identical to TRBD1. Germline V CDR1 and CDR2: LGHDT, YNNKEL (reference sequence). The J segment lost 6 bases and the V segment lost 3 bases, leaving 5 bases of the junction unmatched. The length of the CDR3 is 14 residues. Here the CDR3 reads CASSQRDRVNGYTF. DNA of the CDR3: TGTGCCAGCAGCCAGCGGGACAGGGTGAATGGCTACACCTTC.

The V and J genes are TRBV12-3 or TRBV12-4 and TRBJ2-7; D remains unclear. The V and J ends lost 0 bases and 3 bases respectively, with 6 bases between them. The CDR3 is made up of 13 amino acids. The CDR3 DNA sequence: TGTGCCAGCAGTTTAGCCACATACTACGAGCAGTACTTC. It yields the protein CASSLATYYEQYF.

In regard to this clone: One end of the junction does not line up with germline, which may come from a read error. The rearrangement uses TRBV7-9 and TRBJ1-1, with D unresolved. CDR1 and CDR2 (germline): SEHNR, FQNEAQ (reference sequence). The CDR3 has 12 residues. CDR3 nucleotide sequence: TGTGCCAGCAGTTTAGCTAGAGGGGAAGCTTTCTTT. Its translation: CASSLARGEAFF.

In this sample, this clone turned up a few times. The V call is TRBV5-8, the J call TRBJ1-2, with D unclear. CDR3 length: 15 amino acids. V lost 1 base to trimming and J lost 0 bases, with 10 bases between them. Germline V gene data show CDR1 as SGHTS and CDR2 as YDEGEE. This CDR3 reads CASSLYSLANYGYTF. Here the CDR3 DNA reads TGTGCCAGCAGCTTGTACAGCTTAGCTAACTATGGCTACACCTTC.

The V and J genes are TRBV19 and TRBJ2-7; D not resolved. With 1 base removed from V and 3 bases from J, the gap between germline ends came to 4 bases. CDR1 LNHDA and CDR2 SQIVND come from the germline V gene (reference sequence). CDR3 length: 12 residues. This CDR3 reads CASSIGHYEQYF. The CDR3 bases are TGTGCCAGTAGTATAGGGCACTACGAGCAGTACTTC.

In this sample, this clone turned up once. The chain links TRBV7-2 to TRBJ1-2; 8 bases match TRBD1. The CDR3 is 13 residues long. V was clipped by 5 bases and J by 8 bases; unmatched bases: 7. Per germline, CDR1 SGHTA and CDR2 FQGNSA. The CDR3 DNA follows: TGTGCCAGCAGCCTTGGACAGGGACCCGGCTACACCTTC. Its translation is CASSLGQGPGYTF.

The chain uses TRBV6-5 and TRBJ2-1, with TRBD2 matching over 9 bases. This CDR3 contains 15 residues. Germline V lookup: CDR1 MNHEY, CDR2 SVGAGI. V was pared by 6 bases and J by 0 bases, with 3 bases of the junction left unmatched. CDR3 in amino acids: CASRTSGTSYNEQFF. CDR3 DNA: TGTGCCAGCAGGACTAGCGGAACCTCCTACAATGAGCAGTTCTTC.

The chain has TRBV18 and TRBJ1-1; 7 nucleotides line up with TRBD1. The CDR3 sequence is 14 residues long. V dropped 3 bases and J dropped 1; count of bases not matched to a gene: 2. Germline V gene data show CDR1 as KGHSH and CDR2 as LQKENI. The CDR3 protein is CASSPGQQNTEAFF. CDR3 DNA sequence: TGTGCCAGCTCACCGGGACAGCAGAACACTGAAGCTTTCTTT.

The chain carries TRBV7-2 and TRBJ1-2; TRBD1 might be the D (6 bases). CDR3 length: 15 amino acids. V was clipped by 6 bases and J by 7 bases, with 21 bases between them. Germline CDR1 SGHTA, CDR2 FQGNSA. The CDR3 is CASSLSTMGAAGYTF. CDR3 nucleotides: TGTGCCAGCAGTTTAAGCACTATGGGGGCAGCTGGCTACACCTTC.

The chain is built from TRBV29-1 and TRBJ1-1; weak D call: TRBD1 (6 bases). The CDR3 spans 13 residues. CDR1 SQVTM and CDR2 ANQGSEA come from the germline V gene. V was trimmed by 6 bases and J by 0 bases, leaving 11 bases between them. In nucleotides, the CDR3 is TGCAGCGTCCAGGGGACGGTGAACACTGAAGCTTTCTTT. Translating gives CSVQGTVNTEAFF.

CDR3 protein: CASSLRRVESYEQYF. CDR3 coding DNA: TGCGCCAGCAGCCTCAGGCGGGTGGAAAGCTACGAGCAGTACTTC. The V call is TRBV4-3, the J call TRBJ2-7; the D gene is possibly TRBD2 (5 bases). Germline V gene data show CDR1 as LGHNA and CDR2 as YSLEER. V was clipped by 4 bases and J by 3 bases, with 16 bases between them. CDR3 length: 15 residues.

The rearrangement links TRBV6-5 to TRBJ2-7; D perhaps matches TRBD2 (5 bases). This CDR3 region has 12 residues. Trimming removed 7 bases at V and 6 bases at J, with 13 bases between. CDR1 is MNHEY, CDR2 SVGAGI, per germline. This chain's CDR3 is CASTNFGSEQYF. As DNA, the CDR3 is TGTGCCAGCACAAATTTTGGGAGCGAGCAGTACTTC.

Remarks on this clone: One junction end does not reproduce the germline sequence, and a read error may be involved. The chain recombines TRBV28 with TRBJ1-5, with D possibly matching TRBD1 (5 bases). The CDR3 totals 15 residues. Germline loops: CDR1 MDHEN, CDR2 SYDVKM. DNA for the CDR3: TGTGCCAGCAGTTTCAGCGGTGGGGGATATCAGCTCCAGCATTTT. Protein: CASSFSGGGYQLQHF.

The chain recombines TRBV7-3 with TRBJ1-6, with D uncertain. V lost 0 bases to trimming and J lost 7 bases, with 10 bases between them. This CDR3 is built from 15 residues. Per the germline V gene, CDR1 is SGHTA and CDR2 is FQGTGA. The DNA of the CDR3 is TGTGCCAGCAGCTTAACAAGTTCGGGGAATTCACCCCTCCACTTT. The encoded protein is CASSLTSSGNSPLHF.

V usage is TRBV5-1 and J usage is TRBJ2-3, with 8 bases fitting TRBD1. V was pared by 5 bases and J by 4 bases, with 9 bases of the junction left unmatched. This CDR3 contains 15 residues. Germline CDR1 is SGHRS and CDR2 is YFSETQ. The CDR3 DNA is TGCGCCAGCAGGGACCCGACAGGGGCCGCAGATACGCAGTATTTT. Encoded protein: CASRDPTGAADTQYF.

The chain recombines TRBV15 with TRBJ1-5; D ambiguous. The germline gives CDR1 LNHNV, CDR2 YYDKDF (reference sequence). The V and J ends lost 0 bases and 0 bases respectively, with 15 bases between them. The CDR3 length is 18 residues. DNA for the CDR3: TGTGCCACCAGCAGAGATCCTCGGTACGATTATAGCAATCAGCCCCAGCATTTT. This encodes CATSRDPRYDYSNQPQHF.

V gene TRBV18 combines with J gene TRBJ1-4; D call uncertain. V dropped 4 bases and J dropped 7 bases, with 13 bases sitting between them. Germline loops: CDR1 KGHSH, CDR2 LQKENI. The length of the CDR3 is 14 residues. The CDR3 reads CASSRTETGEKLFF. CDR3 sequence (DNA): TGTGCCAGCTCACGAACAGAGACGGGTGAAAAACTGTTTTTT.

The chain has TRBV7-3 and TRBJ2-3; the D is unclear. V was pared by 5 bases and J by 3 bases, with 9 bases between. Germline CDR1 and CDR2: SGHTA and FQGTGA. CDR3 length: 13 amino acids. CDR3 bases: TGTGCCAGCAGCCCAACGAGGACAGATACGCAGTATTTT. It translates to CASSPTRTDTQYF. The whole variable domain, filled in from reference TRBV7-3 and TRBJ2-3, reads GAGVSQTPSNKVTEKGKYVELRCDPISGHTALYWYRQSLGQGPEFLIYFQGTGAADDSGLPNDRFFAVRPEGSVSTLKIQRTERGDSAVYLCASSPTRTDTQYFGPGTRLTVL.

The rearrangement links TRBV3-1 (or the pseudogene TRBV3-2) to TRBJ2-7; 7 bases align to TRBD2. The length of the CDR3 is 20 residues. CDR1 is LGHDT and CDR2 is YNNKEL in the germline V gene (reference sequence). Germline trimming cut 0 bases from V and 2 bases from J; bases unmatched to any gene: 19. For the CDR3, the DNA is TGTGCCAGCAGCCAAGATTCGGGAGGCTCAAGAGGTCCTATTACCTACGAGCAGTACTTC. Its translation: CASSQDSGGSRGPITYEQYF.

This clone has a single count. The chain uses TRBV11-2 and TRBJ2-1, with D perhaps matching TRBD2 (6 bases). The CDR3 consists of 16 residues. The germline CDR1 and CDR2 sequences are SGHAT and FQNNGV. V lost 7 bases and J 0 bases, leaving 16 bases between the germline ends. This CDR3 is CASNGDLISSYNEQFF. The CDR3 DNA follows: TGTGCCAGCAATGGGGACTTGATCAGCTCCTACAATGAGCAGTTCTTC. Full variable domain (outside the CDR3, taken from reference TRBV11-2 and TRBJ2-1): EAGVAQSPRYKIIEKRQSVAFWCNPISGHATLYWYQQILGQGPKLLIQFQNNGVVDDSQLPKDRFSAERLKGVDSTLKIQPAKLEDSAVYLCASNGDLISSYNEQFFGPGTRLTVL.

The sample holds a few counts of this clone. This sequence joins TRBV6-6 and TRBJ1-1, with D unclear. CDR3 size: 14 residues. Per germline, CDR1 MNHNY and CDR2 SVGAGI (reference sequence). Trimming took 8 bases from V and 1 from J, leaving 14 bases between them. The CDR3 DNA sequence: TGTGCCAGCTCGGGCATGGTAGGGAACACTGAAGCTTTCTTT. Translating it yields CASSGMVGNTEAFF.